The rows below give T cell receptor beta chains drawn from one sample of a study of regulatory T cells in long-lasting Graves disease. A single record per CDR3 protein comes from TCRdb applying MiXCR to the multiplex PCR reads. In the table there are roughly 420,000 distinct CDR3 sequences, about 15% of which are singletons. These data were also reused for a study on T cells in Graves' hyperthyroidism and ophthalmopathy.

The starting material was peripheral blood mononuclear cells (PBMCs), obtained at new diagnosis, from a patient treated with antithyroid drugs. The receptors were sampled from a woman aged 18 to 35 with Graves disease. CDR3s leave out the opening cysteine and the closing phenylalanine or tryptophan. Some rows have no size entry. The others give once, few or many, or a class for an expanded clone.

v_call | clone_size | cdr3_aa
TRBV5-8 | few | ASSLSPRQPQH
TRBV7-2 | . | ASSRRVSTDTQY
TRBV2 | . | AHRLYPGRTTYQETQY
TRBV11-2 | many | ASSLPAGVEQY
TRBV2 | . | ASSNSNTGELF
TRBV9 | few | ASSVVGSGVFADTQY
TRBV2 | many | ASSDFTEQETQY
TRBV18 | many | ASSRRVDEQF
TRBV24-1 | few | AIEGVGDNQPQH
TRBV11-2 | . | ASSLGGTSGPQETQY
TRBV28 | few | ASSFRGLGQKQF
TRBV7-9 | many | ASSLAEGSTEAF
TRBV7-3 | few | ASSLGFGGQEAF
TRBV29-1 | . | SVGATEAF
TRBV12-3/TRBV12-4 | few | ASSPGQSATNEKLF
TRBV7-2 | many | ASSLRREREQY
TRBV5-1 | many | ASSVLDSYNEQF
TRBV18 | few | ASSTTGLSNTGELF
TRBV5-1 | . | ASSHTPGGNQPQH
TRBV6-1 | many | ASSPQGGTTYNEQF
TRBV15 | many | ATSRALAGGRNEQF
TRBV20-1 | many | SARVRDSYNEQF
TRBV28 | few | ASSAGSTGVTGELF
TRBV20-1 | . | SARLPSTDTQY
TRBV6-5 | . | ASSFSTSGRNNEQF
TRBV27 | many | ASSFGQPYEQY
TRBV5-5 | few | ASSTDRGASGGPTDTQY
TRBV28 | few | ASSFEGPQTDTQY
TRBV28 | many | ASSLPGTSGYEQY
TRBV27 | many | ASYPPGLASLGEQF
TRBV9 | . | ASSVTGTGSLSGNTIY
TRBV13 | . | ASSLQQVNNEQF
TRBV30 | few | AWNSGSPRETQY
TRBV12-3/TRBV12-4 | few | ASSLEYSRNEQF
TRBV13 | many | ASRPRGSTYEQY
TRBV7-3 | . | ASTSRDKGAYTEAF
TRBV7-8 | few | ASSDLRGGPHNEQF
TRBV11-3 | few | ASSKRQSTDTQY
TRBV7-2 | . | ASSTPDRVYNEQF
TRBV28 | . | ASGLDRGRVGYT
TRBV29-1 | few | SAIRDMTYGYT
TRBV11-3 | . | ASSSMRGRVETQY
TRBV7-9 | many | ASSRHPISGRAADTQY
TRBV19 | . | ATLGTSGSFSLSNEQF
TRBV6-1 | many | ASSPTGFSPEAF
TRBV28 | many | ASSLSGDYGYT
TRBV27 | many | ASSHGLAGFNEQF
TRBV28 | . | ASNGNSPLH
TRBV28 | few | ASADRLGQPQH
TRBV11-2 | . | ASSQGEGTYNEQF